These 6 T cell receptor beta chains originate from one sample sequenced in a study of T-cell reconstitution after alpha-beta-depleted transplantation in children. Unique molecular identifiers featured in how the TCRbeta library was prepared. One entry per CDR3 protein results from TCRdb running MiXCR on the PCR reads. Among 480,000 or so distinct CDR3 sequences, roughly 10% were seen once, and the ten largest hold about 2%. Sequences were derived from PBMCs, sampled before TCRalphabeta/CD19-depleted stem cell transplant. The source is a child aged 2-15 years with inherited bone marrow failure, due to receive a stem cell transplant.

About this clonotype itself: A much more abundant neighbour one base away suggests this may be a read error. The CDR3 loop reads CASSYGDTNQPQHF. The DNA of the CDR3 is TGTGCCAGCAGTTATGGGGATACCAATCAGCCCCAGCATTTT. V is TRBV12-3 or TRBV12-4 and J is TRBJ1-5; no reliable D call. This CDR3 has 14 amino acids. Trimming pared 4 bases from V and 3 bases from J, leaving 10 bases between.

This clonotype was seen at least ten times. The chain joins TRBV15 to TRBJ2-5; 8 nucleotides match TRBD2. V lost 0 bases, J lost 5 bases, and 11 bases stayed unmatched. This CDR3 is built from 17 residues. Germline V CDR1 and CDR2: LNHNV, YYDKDF (reference sequence). CDR3 sequence: CATSRDPPAGEAETQYF. CDR3 sequence (DNA): TGTGCCACCAGCAGAGATCCCCCAGCGGGAGAGGCGGAGACCCAGTACTTC.

This clonotype was recorded at least ten times. V usage is TRBV5-5 and J usage is TRBJ2-7; D may be TRBD1 (6 bases). Between the trimmed V and J ends, which lost 4 bases and 4 bases, there was a span of 15 bases. CDR1 and CDR2 from the germline V gene are SGHKS and YYEKEE (reference sequence). This CDR3 region has 14 residues. CDR3 in amino acids: CASSRGQALYEQYF. In DNA, the CDR3 is TGTGCCAGCAGCCGGGGACAAGCCCTATACGAGCAGTACTTC. Using reference TRBV5-5 and TRBJ2-7 for the parts outside the CDR3, the full variable domain is DAGVTQSPTHLIKTRGQQVTLRCSPISGHKSVSWYQQVLGQGPQFIFQYYEKEERGRGNFPDRFSARQFPNYSSELNVNALLLGDSALYLCASSRGQALYEQYFGPGTRLTVT.

This rearrangement joins TRBV12-3 or TRBV12-4 to TRBJ1-1; weak D call: TRBD1 (6 bases). The CDR3 length is 14 residues. V dropped 6 bases and J dropped 4 bases, with 15 bases sitting between them. The CDR3 here is CASRTQQGGTEAFF. The CDR3 bases are TGTGCCAGCAGAACCCAACAGGGCGGCACTGAAGCTTTCTTT.

This clonotype was observed many times. The chain combines TRBV27 with TRBJ2-1; D is uncertain. CDR3 length: 14 amino acids. Germline V gene lookup returns CDR1 MNHEY and CDR2 SMNVEV (reference sequence). V was clipped by 3 bases and J by 7 bases, with 13 bases between them. DNA for the CDR3: TGTGCCAGCAGTTTCAGAACTGCGGCAAATGAGCAGTTCTTC. Its translation: CASSFRTAANEQFF.

In its sample, this clonotype was seen many times. The V and J genes are TRBV29-1 and TRBJ2-1; 9 bases fit TRBD2. This CDR3 comprises 13 residues. Germline-derived CDR1 and CDR2 are SQVTM and ANQGSEA. Germline trimming cut 5 bases from V and 8 bases from J; bases unmatched to any gene: 7. Here the CDR3 DNA reads TGCAGCGTTAGGGCGGGAGGGCGCGATGAGCAGTTCTTC. Translation: CSVRAGGRDEQFF.